This T cell receptor beta chain was recovered during a study of shared clonotypes between healthy human individuals (dated by TCRdb to 2018 to 2020). General notes on the study: The cohort included three men and a couple of women between 18 and 49 years of age. For each donor, CD4 naive and CD4 memory were each run on three plates, CD8 naive on two plates, and CD8 memory on one plate. To estimate repertoire size and how much clonotype sharing occurs between individuals, the study deeply sequenced the blood TCR repertoires of five healthy adults. Different laboratories and diverse techniques were used to prepare libraries and sequence TCR repertoires, to increase sequencing depth and limit assay-specific biases. Between about 0.8 and 9 billion PBMCs per donor were obtained by leukapheresis. Paper-wide results and their limitations: Naive subsets generally had larger estimated clonotype richness than memory subsets. When several donors were compared, the shared fraction of clonotypes was around 5% for naive CD4, about 4% for naive CD8, 2.3% for memory CD4, and 0.4% for memory CD8. Because the study included a small number of donors, the genetic and exposure-history diversity represented was limited. Rarefaction of sorted-subset datasets indicated incomplete sequencing despite the large sequencing depth. Compared with non-shared clonotypes, clonotypes shared by all four sorted-subset donors had higher generation probabilities. Sampling was restricted to blood, and TCR repertoires in tissues likely differ from the TCR repertoires found in blood. Pairwise subsampling indicated that sequencing depth was expected to affect the degree of clonotype sharing among donors.

This clone turned up a few times. The antigen this receptor binds is unknown. No base-level quality is on record; no much larger clone is a single base apart. The donors were healthy, HIV-negative adults who had no recently reported acute infections or vaccinations. All donors were Caucasian adults living in Nashville, Tennessee, USA. CD4+ T cells were enriched by magnetic negative selection; naive cells were then positively selected on CD45RA, and the negative fraction formed the memory subset. Blood was obtained by leukapheresis, after which PBMCs were separated by Ficoll-Histopaque density gradient centrifugation and cryopreserved in liquid nitrogen vapor phase. Analytical flow cytometry was used to check the purity and quantity of every magnetically sorted T cell population. Each sorted fraction had its genomic DNA isolated and then quantified by UV absorbance on a Nanodrop 2000c. CDR1 and CDR2, looked up from the germline V gene, are SGHTA and FQGNSA. At the junction V is shortened by 5 bases and J by 6 bases; bases outside the gene matches: 8. Inclusive of the bounding cysteine and phenylalanine, the CDR3 is 15 residues long. Only the CDR3 DNA stays, 45 bases, in frame from base 1.

TCR CDR3 regions were amplified from genomic DNA by multiplex PCR using the deep immunoSEQ assay. Extracted genomic DNA from each cell subset was spread evenly across all wells of several immunoSEQ 96-well plates, with each plate serving as a replicate. For sorted subsets, each replicate PCR was loaded with about 0.2 ug genomic DNA, equivalent to 25,000 to 35,000 T cell genomes. The purified libraries were quantified using a Qubit 3.0 fluorometer, sized with a Bioanalyzer 2100, and then quantified again using the KAPA Library Quantification kit. Each immunoSEQ 96-well plate was sequenced on its own single-read 150-cycle Illumina NextSeq 550 flow cell. As for the original processing: Because only junctional sequences without quality scores were contained in the immunoSEQ output, filtering matching that applied to full-length reads could not be performed. Sequences were annotated with PyIR, a Python wrapper for IgBLAST v1.9, using IMGT germline references to assign V/J genes and CDR3. Any read was removed if the V/J assignment was weak (E-value above 1e-6), the CDR3 was missing, or the read contained stop codons, out-of-frame junctions, or ambiguous translated residues. V3J clonotypes were defined as sequences sharing an identical inferred V gene, J gene, and CDR3 amino acid sequence. Percentage overlap between repertoires was calculated by dividing the number of shared unique clonotypes by the size of the smaller repertoire. Richness of each repertoire was evaluated using RTK rarefaction, the Chao1 estimator, and Recon v2.1 estimates of unobserved clonotypes. OLGA was used to compute generation probabilities for all TCRbeta clonotypes that the gDNA method yielded from a few donors. Imported from immuneACCESS, the table was reduced by TCRdb to in-frame sequences with V and J called. These copies leave out some clones; in studies compared against another copy, an unresolved V gene accounts for under half, and the cause of the remainder is not known. V and J calls and clone size are copied from that table; D and trimming were computed from the DNA. This sample comprises some 2,400,000 clones, under 97% of them detected only once. Less than 0.15% of the sample is held by the ten biggest clonotypes.

The sample consisted of naive CD4+ T cells sorted from blood. The sample's cell subset or site, from its label and the paper: CD45RA+ positively selected. This TCR was recovered from a man aged 18 to 30 in good health. The rearranged chain carries TRBV7-2 and TRBJ2-7, with 12 middle bases fitting TRBD2. The CDR3 region: CASSATSGSYGEQYF. The bases read TGTGCCAGCAGCGCGACTAGCGGGAGTTATGGCGAGCAGTACTTC.